This T cell receptor beta chain originates from a study of T cells in Graves' hyperthyroidism and ophthalmopathy. Enrolled ophthalmopathy patients presented with a Clinical Activity Score of at least 3, a NOSPECS grade of at least 4, and disease duration under 3 months. RNA transcripts gave rise to amplified TCR beta CDR3 regions. First-round RT-PCR of the TCR CDR3 relied on the HTBI primer set. TCRdb recomputed calls from the multiplex PCR reads with MiXCR, one row per CDR3 protein. The sample holds around 690,000 distinct CDR3 sequences, around 20% seen once. This clonotype was counted ten times or more. Its antigen remains unknown. Findings of the study overall: Most thyroid clonotypes expanded above 0.001 appeared in blood too.

The junction had 8 bases not matched to a gene; V was cut back by 6 bases and J by 5 bases. This CDR3 spans 15 amino acids. Germline assignment: CDR1 MDHEN and CDR2 SYDVKM. The TCR originated in a man aged 25-45 years with Graves' ophthalmopathy. The chain recombines TRBV28 with TRBJ2-2; 8 nucleotides match TRBD2. Specimen: blood. CDR3 protein: CASRESRGRTGELFF. CDR3 DNA: TGTGCCAGCAGGGAGAGCCGCGGGAGGACCGGGGAGCTGTTTTTT.